The 8 T cell receptor beta chains presented below share a single source sample, sequenced in a study of T cells expressing NK-cell markers. TCRdb reanalyzed the 5' RACE reads and collapses them to one entry per CDR3 protein, without DNA. Its clone listing holds a few hundred thousand distinct CDR3 sequences. What was sequenced was blood T cells: a sorted CD56 or NKG2C T cell subset, CD4+ or CD8+ T cells, or bulk PBMC T cells (not recorded which). These receptors were collected from a man between 18 and 35 years old in good health.

CDR3 in amino acids: CASTRIARLAGGPVNNEQFF. The chain joins TRBV12-3 or TRBV12-4 to TRBJ2-1; there is no DNA to check the TCRdb D call of TRBD2. This CDR3 has 20 residues.

The rearrangement links TRBV27 to TRBJ1-2. The CDR3 consists of 13 residues. The germline V gene encodes CDR1 MNHEY and CDR2 SMNVEV (reference sequence). The CDR3 reads CASSNSNLDGYTF.

The rearrangement uses TRBV14 and TRBJ2-4; TCRdb's D call of TRBD1 is untestable without DNA. The CDR3 contains 16 residues. Germline loops: CDR1 SGHDN, CDR2 FVKESK. The CDR3 loop reads CASSLTGTLAKNIQYF.

This chain uses TRBV27 with TRBJ2-1; the D call of TRBD1 rests on TCRdb alone, since no DNA is present to check it. This CDR3 is built from 15 residues. Looked up from germline, CDR1 is MNHEY and CDR2 is SMNVEV (reference sequence). The CDR3 sequence is CASKKGQGPYNEQFF.

The chain carries TRBV10-3 and TRBJ2-5; lacking DNA, the TRBD2 call made by TCRdb goes unchecked. The CDR3 contains 14 residues. Germline loops: CDR1 ENHRY, CDR2 SYGVKD. CDR3 residues: CASSSGKKQETQYF.

The genes are TRBV11-2 and TRBJ2-2. Germline CDR1 reads SGHAT; CDR2 reads FQNNGV. The CDR3 sequence is 16 residues long. CDR3 sequence: CASSLDLRWDTGELFF.

This sequence joins TRBV20-1 and TRBJ1-2; there is no DNA to check the TCRdb D call of TRBD1. CDR3 length: 16 residues. Germline CDR1 is DFQATT and CDR2 is SNEGSKA (reference sequence). This chain's CDR3 is CSARDRRQGSNYGYTF.

The chain carries TRBV9 and TRBJ2-1. In germline, CDR1 is SGDLS, CDR2 YYNGEE. The CDR3 runs to 13 residues. CDR3 region: CASSVVPSNEQFF.